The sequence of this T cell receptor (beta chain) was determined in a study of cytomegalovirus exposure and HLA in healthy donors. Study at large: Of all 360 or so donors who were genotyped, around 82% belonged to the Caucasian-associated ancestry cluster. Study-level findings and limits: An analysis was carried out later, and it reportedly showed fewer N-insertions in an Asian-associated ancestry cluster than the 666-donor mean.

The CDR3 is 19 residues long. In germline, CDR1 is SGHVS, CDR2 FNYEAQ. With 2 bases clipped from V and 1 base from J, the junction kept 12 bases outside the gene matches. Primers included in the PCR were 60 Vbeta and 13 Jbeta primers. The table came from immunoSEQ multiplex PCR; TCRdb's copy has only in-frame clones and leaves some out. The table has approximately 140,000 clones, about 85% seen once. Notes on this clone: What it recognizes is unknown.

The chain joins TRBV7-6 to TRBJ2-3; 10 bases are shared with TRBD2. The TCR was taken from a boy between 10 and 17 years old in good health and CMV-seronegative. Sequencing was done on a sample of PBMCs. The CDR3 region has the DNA TGTGCCAGCAGCTTATTTGCAGCGGGAGGGCGGAGTCGCACAGATACGCAGTATTTT. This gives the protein CASSLFAAGGRSRTDTQYF.